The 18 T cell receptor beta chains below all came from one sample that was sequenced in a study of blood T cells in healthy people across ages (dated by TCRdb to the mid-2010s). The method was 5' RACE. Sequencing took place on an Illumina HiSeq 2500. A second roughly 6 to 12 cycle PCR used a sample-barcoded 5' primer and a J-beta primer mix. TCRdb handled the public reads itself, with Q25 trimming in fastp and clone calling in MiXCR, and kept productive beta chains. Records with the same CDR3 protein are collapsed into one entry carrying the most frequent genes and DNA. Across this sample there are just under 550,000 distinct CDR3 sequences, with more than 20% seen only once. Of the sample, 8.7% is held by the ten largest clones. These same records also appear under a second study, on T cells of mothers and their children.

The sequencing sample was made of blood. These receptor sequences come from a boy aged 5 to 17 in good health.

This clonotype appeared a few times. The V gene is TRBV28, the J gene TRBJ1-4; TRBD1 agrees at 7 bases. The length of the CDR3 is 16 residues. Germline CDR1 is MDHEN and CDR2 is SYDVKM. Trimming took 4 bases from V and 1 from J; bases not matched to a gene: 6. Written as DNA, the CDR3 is TGTGCCAGCAGTTCCCGGGACAGCTTAACTAATGAAAAACTGTTTTTT. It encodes CASSSRDSLTNEKLFF.

The CDR3 DNA is TGTGCCAGCAGCGTTACTCCATGGCATGAAAAACTGTTTTTT. Translating it yields CASSVTPWHEKLFF. The rearrangement uses TRBV9 and TRBJ1-4; D remains unclear. Deletions cut 2 bases from V and 6 bases from J, with 11 bases between. This CDR3 has 14 amino acids. Germline CDR1 and CDR2: SGDLS and YYNGEE.

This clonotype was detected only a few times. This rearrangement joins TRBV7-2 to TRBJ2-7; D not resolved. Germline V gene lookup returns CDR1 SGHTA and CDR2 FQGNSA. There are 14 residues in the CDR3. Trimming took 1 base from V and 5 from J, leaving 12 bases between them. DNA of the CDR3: TGTGCCAGCAGCTTAGTGTGGAGCGAACACGAGCAGTACTTC. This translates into CASSLVWSEHEQYF.

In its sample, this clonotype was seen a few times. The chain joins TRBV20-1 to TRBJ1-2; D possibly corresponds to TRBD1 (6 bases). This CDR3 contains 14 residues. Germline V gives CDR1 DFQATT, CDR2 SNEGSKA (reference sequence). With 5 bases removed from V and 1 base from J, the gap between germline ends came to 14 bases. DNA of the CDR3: TGCAGTGCTGGCCCCTGGACAGATAACTATGGCTACACCTTC. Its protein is CSAGPWTDNYGYTF.

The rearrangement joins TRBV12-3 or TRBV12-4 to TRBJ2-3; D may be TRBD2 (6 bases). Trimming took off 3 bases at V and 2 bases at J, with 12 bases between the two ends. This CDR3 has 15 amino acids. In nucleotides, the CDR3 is TGTGCCAGCAGTTTTTACGGAGGGAACACAGATACGCAGTATTTT. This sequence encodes CASSFYGGNTDTQYF.

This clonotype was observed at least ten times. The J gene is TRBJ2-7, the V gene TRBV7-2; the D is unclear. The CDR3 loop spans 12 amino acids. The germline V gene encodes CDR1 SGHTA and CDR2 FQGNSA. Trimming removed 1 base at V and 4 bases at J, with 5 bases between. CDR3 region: CASSLVGYEQYF. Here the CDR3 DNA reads TGTGCCAGCAGCTTAGTGGGTTACGAGCAGTACTTC.

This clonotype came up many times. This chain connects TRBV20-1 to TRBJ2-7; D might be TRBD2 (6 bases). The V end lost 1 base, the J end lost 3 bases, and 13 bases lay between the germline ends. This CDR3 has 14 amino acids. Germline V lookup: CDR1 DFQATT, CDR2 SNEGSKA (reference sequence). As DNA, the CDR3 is TGCAGTGCTAGAGTCCAGGAGGGTTTCTACGAGCAGTACTTC. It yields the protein CSARVQEGFYEQYF.

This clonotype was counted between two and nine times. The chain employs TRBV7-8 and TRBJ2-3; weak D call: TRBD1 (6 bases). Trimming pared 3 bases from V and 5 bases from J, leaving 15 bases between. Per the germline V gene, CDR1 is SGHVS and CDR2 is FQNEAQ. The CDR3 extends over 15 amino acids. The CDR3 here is CASSFTGPQEDTQYF. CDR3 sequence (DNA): TGTGCCAGCAGCTTCACAGGGCCCCAGGAAGATACGCAGTATTTT.

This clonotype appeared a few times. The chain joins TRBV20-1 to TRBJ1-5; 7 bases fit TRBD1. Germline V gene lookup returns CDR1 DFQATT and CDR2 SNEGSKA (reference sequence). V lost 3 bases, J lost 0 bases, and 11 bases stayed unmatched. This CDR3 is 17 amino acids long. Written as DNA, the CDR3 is TGCAGTGCTAGCGACAGGGTTAAACATTATAGCAATCAGCCCCAGCATTTT. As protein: CSASDRVKHYSNQPQHF.

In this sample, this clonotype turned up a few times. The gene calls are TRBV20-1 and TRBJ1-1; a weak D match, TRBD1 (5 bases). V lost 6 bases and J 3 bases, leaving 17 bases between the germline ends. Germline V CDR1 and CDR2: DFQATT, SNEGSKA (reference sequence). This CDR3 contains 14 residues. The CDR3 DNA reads TGCAGTGCCCCCCTATGGGGGTCCGACACTGAAGCTTTCTTT. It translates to CSAPLWGSDTEAFF.

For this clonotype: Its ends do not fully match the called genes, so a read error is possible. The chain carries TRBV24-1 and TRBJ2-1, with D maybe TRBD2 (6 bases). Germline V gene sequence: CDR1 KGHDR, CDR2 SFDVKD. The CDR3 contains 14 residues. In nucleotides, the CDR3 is TGTGCCGCCAGTGATTTGACGGGAGAAGATGAGCAGTTCTTC. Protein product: CAASDLTGEDEQFF.

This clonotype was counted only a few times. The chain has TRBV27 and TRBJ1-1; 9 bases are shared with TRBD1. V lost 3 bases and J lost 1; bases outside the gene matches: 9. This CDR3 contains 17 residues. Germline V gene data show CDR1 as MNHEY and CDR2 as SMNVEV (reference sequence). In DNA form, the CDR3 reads TGTGCCAGCAGTTTCCCCCCGGGACAGGGAGGGAACACTGAAGCTTTCTTT. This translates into CASSFPPGQGGNTEAFF.

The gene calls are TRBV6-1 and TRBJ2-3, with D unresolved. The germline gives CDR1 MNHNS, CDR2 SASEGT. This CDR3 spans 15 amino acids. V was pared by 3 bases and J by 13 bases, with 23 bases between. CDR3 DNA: TGTGCCAGCAGTGAGATCGAGTCCGAACCTCTTCACGAGTATTTT. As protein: CASSEIESEPLHEYF.

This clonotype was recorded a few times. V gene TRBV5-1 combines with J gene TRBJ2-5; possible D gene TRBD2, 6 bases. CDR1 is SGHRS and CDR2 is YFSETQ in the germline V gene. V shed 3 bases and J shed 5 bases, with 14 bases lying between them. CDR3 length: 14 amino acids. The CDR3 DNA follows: TGCGCCAGCAGCTGGGCGGGGTTGGAGGAGACCCAGTACTTC. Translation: CASSWAGLEETQYF.

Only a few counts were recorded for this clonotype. The CDR3 DNA is TGTGCCAGCAGCTTAACGCGGGAGTCTCGCACAGATACGCAGTATTTT. This encodes CASSLTRESRTDTQYF. The chain has TRBV7-2 and TRBJ2-3; 7 nucleotides line up with TRBD2. With 2 bases clipped from V and 1 base from J, the junction kept 6 bases outside the gene matches. Germline loops: CDR1 SGHTA, CDR2 FQGNSA. The CDR3 is 16 residues long.

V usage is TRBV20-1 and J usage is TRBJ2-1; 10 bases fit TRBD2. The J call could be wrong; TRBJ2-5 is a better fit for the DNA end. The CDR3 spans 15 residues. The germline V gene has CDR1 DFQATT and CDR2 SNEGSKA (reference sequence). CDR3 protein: CSARILAGRQETQYF. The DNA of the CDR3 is TGCAGTGCTCGTATACTAGCGGGACGTCAAGAGACCCAGTACTTC.

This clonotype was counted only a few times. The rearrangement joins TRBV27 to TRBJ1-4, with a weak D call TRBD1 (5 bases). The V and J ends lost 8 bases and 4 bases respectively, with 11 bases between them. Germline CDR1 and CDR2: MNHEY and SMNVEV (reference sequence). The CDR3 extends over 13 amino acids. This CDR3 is CASSHQGNEKLFF. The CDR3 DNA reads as TGTGCCAGCTCTCACCAGGGTAATGAAAAACTGTTTTTT.

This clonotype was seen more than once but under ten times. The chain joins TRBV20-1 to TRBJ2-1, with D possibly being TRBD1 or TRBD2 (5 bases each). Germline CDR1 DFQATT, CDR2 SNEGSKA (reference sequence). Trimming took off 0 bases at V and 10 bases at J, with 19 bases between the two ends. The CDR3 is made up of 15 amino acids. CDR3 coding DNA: TGCAGTGCTAGAGAGCCTAGACGGGACGGGGAGGAGCAGTTCTTC. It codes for CSAREPRRDGEEQFF.